A single sample gave rise to the 13 T cell receptor beta chains below, sequenced in a study of brain T cells in children with intractable seizures. Method: immunoSEQ multiplex PCR; TCRdb's copy keeps in-frame clones and lacks some. The data hold a few hundred thousand clones, with about 93% observed a single time. Time point: blood from clinic visit 5 months post-surgery; TSC patient then seizure free. The specimen was peripheral blood, collected roughly 5 months after surgery. These receptor sequences come from a boy younger than two with tuberous sclerosis and intractable seizures.

This chain joins TRBV9 and TRBJ2-5; 12 nucleotides match TRBD2. V shed 0 bases, J shed 5 bases, and the junction held 2 bases outside the gene matches. The germline V gene encodes CDR1 SGDLS and CDR2 YYNGEE. The CDR3 is made up of 15 amino acids. In DNA form, the CDR3 reads TGTGCCAGCAGCGTAGGACTAGCGGGAGAGGAGACCCAGTACTTC. Translated, it gives CASSVGLAGEETQYF. The entire variable domain, with the rest obtained from reference TRBV9 and TRBJ2-5, is as follows: DSGVTQTPKHLITATGQRVTLRCSPRSGDLSVYWYQQSLDQGLQFLIQYYNGEERAKGNILERFSAQQFPDLHSELNLSSLELGDSALYFCASSVGLAGEETQYFGPGTRLLVL.

This clone was counted a single time. J is TRBJ1-2 and V is TRBV11-2; D might be TRBD1 (6 bases). V was shortened by 2 bases and J by 3 bases, with 22 bases between the two germline ends. The CDR3 spans 18 residues. The germline gives CDR1 SGHAT, CDR2 FQNNGV. The CDR3 region has the DNA TGTGCCAGCAGCTTACCGGACGAGACAGGCCTGAATTACTATGGCTACACCTTC. Residues: CASSLPDETGLNYYGYTF.

The chain combines TRBV10-1 with TRBJ2-4, with D perhaps TRBD2 (5 bases). The CDR3 sequence is 16 residues long. V was pared by 0 bases and J by 0 bases, with 9 bases between. Per germline, CDR1 WNHNN and CDR2 SYGVQD (reference sequence). The CDR3 spells CASSESHAGAKNIQYF. DNA of the CDR3: TGCGCCAGCAGTGAGTCGCATGCGGGAGCCAAAAACATTCAGTACTTC.

CDR3 protein: CASSQITGFNQPQHF. CDR3 sequence (DNA): TGCGCCAGCAGCCAAATTACAGGCTTCAATCAGCCCCAGCATTTT. The V gene is TRBV4-1, the J gene TRBJ1-5, with D maybe TRBD1 (5 bases). Germline CDR1 reads MGHRA; CDR2 reads YSYEKL. V was shortened by 2 bases and J by 3 bases, with 11 bases between the two germline ends. The length of the CDR3 is 15 residues.

V is TRBV24-1 and J is TRBJ1-6, with D maybe TRBD1 (5 bases). The germline gives CDR1 KGHDR, CDR2 SFDVKD. The V end was cut by 5 bases, the J end by 0 bases, with 19 bases between. The CDR3 spans 19 residues. This CDR3 is CATSALFGGVASYNSPLHF. CDR3 coding DNA: TGTGCCACCAGTGCTCTTTTTGGGGGGGTTGCCTCCTATAATTCACCCCTCCACTTT.

This chain joins TRBV29-1 and TRBJ1-2, with a tentative D call TRBD1 (6 bases). The V gene's germline CDR1 is SQVTM and CDR2 ANQGSEA. The CDR3 spans 15 residues. Trimming left V 4 bases short and J 1 base short, with 16 bases between. The CDR3, as DNA: TGCAGCGTTGTCCCACAGGGAGGATTTAACTATGGCTACACCTTC. Residues: CSVVPQGGFNYGYTF.

This chain links TRBV29-1 with TRBJ2-2, with D possibly being TRBD1 or TRBD2 (5 bases each). Germline V gives CDR1 SQVTM, CDR2 ANQGSEA. This CDR3 is 13 amino acids long. V shed 5 bases and J shed 7 bases, with 14 bases lying between them. CDR3 sequence: CSVYQGSGGELFF. The CDR3 DNA is TGCAGCGTTTATCAGGGAAGCGGCGGGGAGCTGTTTTTT.

The J gene is TRBJ2-2, the V gene TRBV5-6, with 7 bases matching TRBD2. The germline CDR1 and CDR2 sequences are SGHDT and YYEEEE. V lost 3 bases, J lost 5 bases, and 7 bases stayed unmatched. The CDR3 totals 15 residues. Here the CDR3 DNA reads TGTGCCAGCAGCTCAGCGGGAAGAAGGACCGGGGAGCTGTTTTTT. Translation: CASSSAGRRTGELFF.

J is TRBJ2-7 and V is TRBV5-6; 12 bases are a match to TRBD2. Trimming cost V 1 base and J 2 bases; bases outside gene matches: 4. There are 16 residues in the CDR3. Germline loops: CDR1 SGHDT, CDR2 YYEEEE. CDR3 sequence reads: CASSLRTSGIAYEQYF. The CDR3 nucleotides read TGTGCCAGCAGCTTGAGGACTAGCGGGATTGCCTACGAGCAGTACTTC.

The CDR3 sequence is CASSFRDRTNEQFF. The CDR3 region has the DNA TGTGCCAGCAGCTTCCGGGACAGGACCAATGAGCAGTTCTTC. The V call is TRBV5-4, the J call TRBJ2-1, with 8 nucleotides matching TRBD1. Trimming removed 2 bases from V and 6 bases from J; junction bases left unmatched: 4. There are 14 residues in the CDR3. Per germline, CDR1 SGHNT and CDR2 YYREEE (reference sequence).

The rearrangement joins TRBV19 to TRBJ2-7, with D tentatively TRBD2 (6 bases). V lost 5 bases, J lost 0 bases, and 14 bases lay in between. The CDR3 is 15 residues long. Germline lookup yields CDR1 LNHDA and CDR2 SQIVND (reference sequence). CDR3 in DNA: TGTGCCAGTAGTCCGCTCGGGGGTCACTCCTACGAGCAGTACTTC. Residues: CASSPLGGHSYEQYF.

The V call is TRBV11-2, the J call TRBJ2-3; TRBD2 matches at 10 bases. V was clipped by 5 bases and J by 7 bases; unmatched bases: 12. The CDR3 totals 16 residues. Per the germline V gene, CDR1 is SGHAT and CDR2 is FQNNGV. This CDR3 reads CASSAAPSGGSNTQYF. Here the CDR3 DNA reads TGTGCCAGCAGCGCGGCCCCTAGCGGGGGATCAAATACGCAGTATTTT.

This chain joins TRBV4-1 and TRBJ1-1, with TRBD1 matching over 9 bases. This CDR3 comprises 14 residues. Germline loops: CDR1 MGHRA, CDR2 YSYEKL. V gave up 2 bases and J gave up 7 bases; unmatched junction bases: 5. The CDR3 region has the DNA TGCGCCAGCAGCCAATTGGGACAGGGCGGTGAAGCTTTCTTT. This translates into CASSQLGQGGEAFF.